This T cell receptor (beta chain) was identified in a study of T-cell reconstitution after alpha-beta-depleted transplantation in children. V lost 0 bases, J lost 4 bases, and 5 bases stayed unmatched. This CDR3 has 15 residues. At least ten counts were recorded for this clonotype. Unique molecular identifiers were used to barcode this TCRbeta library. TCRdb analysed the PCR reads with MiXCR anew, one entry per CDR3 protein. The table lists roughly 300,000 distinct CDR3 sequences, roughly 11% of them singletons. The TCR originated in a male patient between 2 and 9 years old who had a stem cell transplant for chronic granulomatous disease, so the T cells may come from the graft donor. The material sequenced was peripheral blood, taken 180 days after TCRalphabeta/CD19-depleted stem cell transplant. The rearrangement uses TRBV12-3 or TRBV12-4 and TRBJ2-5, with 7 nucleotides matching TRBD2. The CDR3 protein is CASSLAQGLGETQYF. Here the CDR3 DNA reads TGTGCCAGCAGTTTAGCGCAAGGACTAGGAGAGACCCAGTACTTC.